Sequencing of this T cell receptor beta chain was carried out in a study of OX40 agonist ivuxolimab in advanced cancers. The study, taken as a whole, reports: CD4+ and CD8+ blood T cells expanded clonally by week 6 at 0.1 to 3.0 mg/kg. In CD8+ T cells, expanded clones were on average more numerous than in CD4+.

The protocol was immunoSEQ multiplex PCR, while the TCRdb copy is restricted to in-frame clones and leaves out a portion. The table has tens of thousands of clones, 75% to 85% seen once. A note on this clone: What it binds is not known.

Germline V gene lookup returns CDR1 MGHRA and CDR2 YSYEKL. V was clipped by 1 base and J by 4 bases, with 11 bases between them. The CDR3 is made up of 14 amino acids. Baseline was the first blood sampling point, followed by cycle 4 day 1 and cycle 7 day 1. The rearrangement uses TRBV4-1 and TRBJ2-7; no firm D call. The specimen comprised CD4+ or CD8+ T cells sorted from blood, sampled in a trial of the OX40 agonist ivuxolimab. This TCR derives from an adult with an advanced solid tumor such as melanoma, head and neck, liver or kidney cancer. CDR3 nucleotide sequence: TGCGCCAGCAGCCAAGTTCCAGGTCGGTACGAGCAGTACTTC. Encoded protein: CASSQVPGRYEQYF.